A selection of T cell receptor beta chains follows, all from one sample in a study of blood T cells in healthy people across ages. TCRdb itself ran the 5' RACE reads through MiXCR, one entry per CDR3 protein. The sample includes fewer than 2,000,000 distinct CDR3 sequences, roughly 32% of them seen just once. Sequenced material: blood. These receptors all stem from a woman in her twenties or thirties in good health. The CDR3 runs from the conserved cysteine through the conserved F or W. A D gene is named only where the DNA matches it firmly. Where a row states a size, it is once, few, many or the class of an expanded clone; other rows omit it.

v_call: TRBV4-1; clone_size: NA; d_call: TRBD2; j_call: TRBJ2-3; cdr3_nt: TGCGCCAGCAGCTCGAGCGGGAGCGGAGCAGATACGCAGTATTTT; cdr3_aa: CASSSSGSGADTQYF
v_call: TRBV29-1; clone_size: NA; d_call: TRBD2; j_call: TRBJ2-3; cdr3_nt: TGCAGCGTTGCTTCTAGCGGGAGTGGCGCAGATACGCAGTATTTT; cdr3_aa: CSVASSGSGADTQYF
v_call: TRBV20-1; clone_size: NA; d_call: TRBD2; j_call: TRBJ2-3; cdr3_nt: TGCAGTGCACCTACCGGGACTAGAAGTAACACAGATACGCAGTATTTT; cdr3_aa: CSAPTGTRSNTDTQYF
v_call: TRBV3-1; clone_size: many; d_call: NA; j_call: TRBJ2-5; cdr3_nt: TGTGCCAGCAGCCAAGATACTAGCCGAGAGACCCAGTACTTC; cdr3_aa: CASSQDTSRETQYF
v_call: TRBV7-3; clone_size: NA; d_call: NA; j_call: TRBJ2-3; cdr3_nt: TGTGCCAGCAGGCCGACTAGGTTGGATACGCAGTATTTT; cdr3_aa: CASRPTRLDTQYF
v_call: TRBV3-1; clone_size: few; d_call: NA; j_call: TRBJ2-3; cdr3_nt: TGTGCCAGCAGCCAGACATTGCGGCGGGGCACAGATACGCAGTATTTT; cdr3_aa: CASSQTLRRGTDTQYF
v_call: TRBV2; clone_size: NA; d_call: NA; j_call: TRBJ2-1; cdr3_nt: TGTGCCAGCAGCGAGGGGAGGATCCTATACAATGAGCAGTTCTTC; cdr3_aa: CASSEGRILYNEQFF
v_call: TRBV6-1; clone_size: few; d_call: NA; j_call: TRBJ2-3; cdr3_nt: TGTGCCAGCAGGGACTTAACAGATACGCAGTATTTT; cdr3_aa: CASRDLTDTQYF
v_call: TRBV4-1; clone_size: many; d_call: NA; j_call: TRBJ2-1; cdr3_nt: TGCGCCAGCAGCCAAGAGGGGGTTCTAAATGAGCAGTTCTTC; cdr3_aa: CASSQEGVLNEQFF
v_call: TRBV27; clone_size: NA; d_call: NA; j_call: TRBJ2-1; cdr3_nt: TGTGCCAGCAGTTTATCGCTAACTACTGGATACTACAATGAGCAGTTCTTC; cdr3_aa: CASSLSLTTGYYNEQFF
v_call: TRBV28; clone_size: few; d_call: NA; j_call: TRBJ2-7; cdr3_nt: TGTGCCACCTTGACTAACATTAATGAGCAGTACTTC; cdr3_aa: CATLTNINEQYF
v_call: TRBV9; clone_size: many; d_call: NA; j_call: TRBJ2-1; cdr3_nt: TGTGCCAGCAGTGTTGAGGGTGGGTCCTACAATGAGCAGTTCTTC; cdr3_aa: CASSVEGGSYNEQFF
v_call: TRBV5-1; clone_size: NA; d_call: TRBD1; j_call: TRBJ1-4; cdr3_nt: TGCGCCAGCAGCTTTAACAGGGGAAGTAATGAAAAACTGTTTTTT; cdr3_aa: CASSFNRGSNEKLFF
v_call: TRBV2; clone_size: NA; d_call: NA; j_call: TRBJ2-7; cdr3_nt: TGTGCCAGCAGTGAAGCGAGGGGTATCAACGAGCAGTACTTC; cdr3_aa: CASSEARGINEQYF
v_call: TRBV6-2/TRBV6-3; clone_size: NA; d_call: TRBD2; j_call: TRBJ2-4; cdr3_nt: TGTGCCAGCAGTTACCTAGCGGGAGTGGTTGAGCAGTACTTC; cdr3_aa: CASSYLAGVVEQYF
v_call: TRBV4-1; clone_size: many; d_call: TRBD2; j_call: TRBJ2-1; cdr3_nt: TGCGCCAGCAGCCGAGGACTAGTAATCTCCAATGAGCAGTTCTTC; cdr3_aa: CASSRGLVISNEQFF
v_call: TRBV7-3; clone_size: NA; d_call: TRBD1; j_call: TRBJ2-1; cdr3_nt: TGTGCCAGCAGCCCGCAGGGGGCGCTCAATGAGCAGTTCTTC; cdr3_aa: CASSPQGALNEQFF
v_call: TRBV11-2; clone_size: few; d_call: NA; j_call: TRBJ2-3; cdr3_nt: TGTGCCAGCAGCTTAGAGGTTCCGTCGCCCGGCACAGATACGCAGTATTTT; cdr3_aa: CASSLEVPSPGTDTQYF
v_call: TRBV20-1; clone_size: NA; d_call: TRBD2; j_call: TRBJ2-7; cdr3_nt: TGCAGTGCGGAATTAGCGGGAGGGTTGGACGAGCAGTACTTC; cdr3_aa: CSAELAGGLDEQYF
v_call: TRBV11-2; clone_size: NA; d_call: TRBD2; j_call: TRBJ2-1; cdr3_nt: TGTGCCAGCAGCTCCAACACGCCGGGACTAGCGGGGGGGGATCCAAATGAGCAGTTCTTC; cdr3_aa: CASSSNTPGLAGGDPNEQFF
v_call: TRBV20-1; clone_size: few; d_call: NA; j_call: TRBJ2-1; cdr3_nt: TGCAGTGCTAGAGATGAGCACGGGACCTACTACAATGAGCAGTTCTTC; cdr3_aa: CSARDEHGTYYNEQFF
v_call: TRBV28; clone_size: NA; d_call: NA; j_call: TRBJ1-2; cdr3_nt: TGTGCCAGCAGTTTGTTAGGGGTCATAAACTATGGCTACACCTTC; cdr3_aa: CASSLLGVINYGYTF
v_call: TRBV2; clone_size: few; d_call: TRBD2; j_call: TRBJ2-5; cdr3_nt: TGTGCCAGCAGTGAAGTACTAGCGGGGGCCGGGGGGACCCAGTACTTC; cdr3_aa: CASSEVLAGAGGTQYF
v_call: TRBV20-1; clone_size: few; d_call: NA; j_call: TRBJ2-1; cdr3_nt: TGCAGTGCTCTACCCTATTGGCTGGAGGGGAACAATGAGCAGTTCTTC; cdr3_aa: CSALPYWLEGNNEQFF
v_call: TRBV10-3; clone_size: NA; d_call: TRBD1; j_call: TRBJ2-7; cdr3_nt: TGTGCCATCAGTGGATGGCGGGACAGGGCCTACGAGCAGTACTTC; cdr3_aa: CAISGWRDRAYEQYF
v_call: TRBV11-2; clone_size: few; d_call: TRBD1; j_call: TRBJ2-7; cdr3_nt: TGTGCCAGCAGCTTAGGCAGGGGGCAACTCGAGCAGTACTTC; cdr3_aa: CASSLGRGQLEQYF